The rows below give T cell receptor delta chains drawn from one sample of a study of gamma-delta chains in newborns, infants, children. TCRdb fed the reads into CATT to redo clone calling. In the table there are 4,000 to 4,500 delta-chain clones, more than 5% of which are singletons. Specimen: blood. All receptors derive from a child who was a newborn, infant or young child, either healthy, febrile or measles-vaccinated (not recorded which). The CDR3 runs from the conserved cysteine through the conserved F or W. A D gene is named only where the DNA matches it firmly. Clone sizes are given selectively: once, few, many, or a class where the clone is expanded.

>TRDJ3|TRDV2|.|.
CACDSTFSWDTRQMFF
TGTGCCTGTGACAGTACTTTCTCCTGGGACACCCGACAGATGTTTTTC
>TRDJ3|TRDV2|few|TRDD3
CACDKVGGLSSWDTRQMFF
TGTGCATGTGACAAGGTGGGGGGATTGAGCTCCTGGGACACCCGACAGATGTTTTTC
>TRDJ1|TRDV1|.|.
CALGERGFFLKYTDKLIF
TGTGCTCTTGGGGAACGGGGCTTCTTCCTTAAGTACACCGATAAACTCATCTTT
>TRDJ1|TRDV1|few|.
CALGEKFPGDYTDKLIF
TGTGCTCTTGGGGAAAAATTCCCCGGGGATTACACCGATAAACTCATCTTT
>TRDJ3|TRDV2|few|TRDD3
CACDKIGGSGSWDTRQMFF
TGTGCCTGTGACAAGATCGGGGGATCTGGGTCCTGGGACACCCGACAGATGTTTTTC
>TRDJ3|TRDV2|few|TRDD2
CACDTKIFPTLLPSSWDTRQMFF
TGTGCCTGTGACACCAAAATTTTTCCTACGTTGCTTCCGAGCTCCTGGGACACCCGACAGATGTTTTTC
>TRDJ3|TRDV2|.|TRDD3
CACDTLGERSSWDTRQMFF
TGTGCCTGTGACACCTTGGGGGAGCGAAGCTCCTGGGACACCCGACAGATGTTTTTC
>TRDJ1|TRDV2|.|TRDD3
CACDKRGVGGLGRPDKLIF
TGTGCCTGTGACAAAAGGGGAGTTGGGGGATTGGGGCGGCCCGATAAACTCATCTTT
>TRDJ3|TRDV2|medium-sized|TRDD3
CACDALGDTSSWDTRQMFF
TGTGCCTGTGACGCTCTGGGGGATACCAGCTCCTGGGACACCCGACAGATGTTTTTC
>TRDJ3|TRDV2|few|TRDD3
CACDTWGMRSWDTRQMFF
TGTGCCTGTGACACCTGGGGGATGAGGTCCTGGGACACCCGACAGATGTTTTTC
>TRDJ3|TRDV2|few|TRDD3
CACDPLLGGSSWDTRQMFF
TGTGCCTGTGACCCCCTACTGGGGGGTAGCTCCTGGGACACCCGACAGATGTTTTTC
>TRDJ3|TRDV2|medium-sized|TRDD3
CACDTVTFTGGYKQSWDTRQMFF
TGTGCCTGTGACACCGTTACTTTTACTGGGGGATACAAACAATCCTGGGACACCCGACAGATGTTTTTC
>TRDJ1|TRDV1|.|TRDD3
CALGELTYWGIQKLIF
TGTGCTCTTGGGGAACTTACTTACTGGGGGATACAAAAACTCATCTTT
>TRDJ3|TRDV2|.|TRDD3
CACDTTGGYALSWDTRQMFF
TGTGCCTGTGACACTACTGGGGGATACGCCCTCTCCTGGGACACCCGACAGATGTTTTTC
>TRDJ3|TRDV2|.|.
CACDTGSYSSWDTRQMFF
TGTGCCTGTGACACCGGTTCTTACAGCTCCTGGGACACCCGACAGATGTTTTTC
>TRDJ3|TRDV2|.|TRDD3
CACDILGDWDTRQMFF
TGTGCCTGTGACATACTGGGGGATTGGGACACCCGACAGATGTTTTTC
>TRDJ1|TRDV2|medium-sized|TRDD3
CACDRLSVLGDTDKLIF
TGTGCCTGTGACAGACTATCGGTACTGGGGGATACCGATAAACTCATCTTT